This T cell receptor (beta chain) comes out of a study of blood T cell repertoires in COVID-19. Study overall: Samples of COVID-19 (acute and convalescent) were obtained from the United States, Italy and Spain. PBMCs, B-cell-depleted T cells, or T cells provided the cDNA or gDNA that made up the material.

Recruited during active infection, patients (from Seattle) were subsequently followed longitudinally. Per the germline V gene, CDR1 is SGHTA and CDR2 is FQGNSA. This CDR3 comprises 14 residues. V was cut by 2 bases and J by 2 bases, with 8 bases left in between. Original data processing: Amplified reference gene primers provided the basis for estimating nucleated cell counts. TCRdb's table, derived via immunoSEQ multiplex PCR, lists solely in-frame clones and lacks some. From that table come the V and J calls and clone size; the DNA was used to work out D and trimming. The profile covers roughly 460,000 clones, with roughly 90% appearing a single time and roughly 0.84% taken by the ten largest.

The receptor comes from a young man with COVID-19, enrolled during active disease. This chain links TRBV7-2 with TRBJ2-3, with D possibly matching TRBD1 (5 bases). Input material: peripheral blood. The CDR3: CASSLWGLTDTQYF. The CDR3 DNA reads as TGTGCCAGCAGCTTATGGGGCCTCACAGATACGCAGTATTTT.